This T cell receptor (beta chain) comes out of a study of shared clonotypes between healthy human individuals (TCRdb year 2020). Broadly, across the study: The cohort included a few men and a couple of women between 18 and 49 years of age. Blood TCR repertoires of about 5 healthy adults were deeply sequenced to estimate repertoire size and the extent of clonotype sharing between individuals. Each donor's leukapheresis produced roughly between roughly 0.94 and 9.5 billion PBMCs. To increase sequencing depth and limit assay-specific biases, different laboratories used diverse techniques to prepare libraries and sequence TCR repertoires. For each donor, CD4 naive and CD4 memory were each given three plates, CD8 naive was given two plates, and CD8 memory was given one plate.

Concerning this clone itself: Its antigen remains undetermined. The sample holds no much larger clone one base away, and base qualities are not on file.

Using the deep immunoSEQ assay, multiplex PCR amplified TCR CDR3 regions from genomic DNA. Extracted genomic DNA from each cell subset was distributed evenly across all wells of several immunoSEQ 96-well plates, and each plate was treated as a replicate. For sorted subsets, 200 to 250 ng genomic DNA, equal to approximately 30,000 T cell genomes, was loaded into each replicate PCR. Purified libraries were quantified with a Qubit 3.0 fluorometer, sized on a Bioanalyzer 2100, and re-quantified with the KAPA Library Quantification kit. A separate single-read 150-cycle Illumina NextSeq 550 flow cell was used to sequence each immunoSEQ 96-well plate. The published analysis was carried out like this. Because the immunoSEQ output held only junctional sequences and lacked quality scores, the filtering could not match the filtering applied to full-length reads. To assign V/J genes and CDR3, sequences were annotated using PyIR, a Python wrapper for IgBLAST v1.9, with IMGT germline references. Reads with weak V/J assignments (E-value above 1e-6), missing CDR3, stop codons, out-of-frame junctions, or ambiguous translated residues were removed. V3J clonotypes were defined by identical inferred V gene, J gene, and CDR3 amino acid sequence. To compute the percentage overlap between repertoires, the number of shared unique clonotypes was divided by the size of the smaller repertoire. Richness of each repertoire was evaluated using RTK rarefaction, the Chao1 estimator, and Recon v2.1 estimates of unobserved clonotypes. Generation probabilities were computed with OLGA for all TCRbeta clonotypes obtained by the gDNA method from a few donors. Not all clones reach the TCRdb copy of this immuneACCESS table, which keeps in-frame sequences only. Checked studies attribute under half of the gap to unresolved V genes and leave the rest unexplained. V, J and clone size are taken as reported in that table, and D and trimming were inferred from the DNA itself. Recorded for this sample are around 2.3 million clones; 95% of them occurred a single time. Of the sample, more than 0.1% is held by the ten largest clones.

Donors were healthy HIV-negative adults with no recently reported acute infections or vaccinations. All donors were Caucasian adults living in Nashville, Tennessee, USA. CD4+ T cells were enriched by magnetic negative selection; naive cells were then positively selected on CD45RA, and the negative fraction formed the memory subset. Blood was collected by leukapheresis, and PBMCs were isolated by Ficoll-Histopaque density gradient centrifugation and then cryopreserved in liquid nitrogen vapor phase. Analytical flow cytometry was used to check the purity and quantity of every magnetically sorted T cell population. Genomic DNA was isolated from every sorted fraction and measured by UV absorbance on a Nanodrop 2000c. CDR1 and CDR2 are drawn from the germline V gene: SGHDT, YYEEEE. After removal of 3 bases from V and 6 bases from J, the junction retains 9 bases not matched to a gene. Taken from cysteine to phenylalanine, the CDR3 has 15 residues. CDR3 DNA is the only sequence kept; it has 45 bases, read in frame from the first base.

The paper as a whole reports these results and caveats: Naive subsets generally had larger estimated clonotype richness than memory subsets did. Only blood was sampled, and tissue TCR repertoires likely differ from those in blood. The small number of donors limited the genetic and exposure-history diversity represented. About 4.5% of naive CD4, more than 3% of naive CD8, roughly 2.5% of memory CD4, and about 0.4% of memory CD8 clonotypes were shared across several donors. Rarefaction of sorted-subset datasets indicated incomplete sequencing despite the large sequencing depth. Based on pairwise subsampling, the degree of clonotype sharing among donors was expected to be affected by sequencing depth. Compared with non-shared clonotypes, clonotypes shared by all four sorted-subset donors had higher generation probabilities.

The receptor was derived from a man aged 18-30 years in good health. Sequencing input: naive CD4+ T cells sorted from blood. The cell subset or site label, as the study defines it: CD45RA+ positively selected. The chain is assembled from TRBV5-6 and TRBJ1-5; TRBD1 agrees with 7 junctional bases. The CDR3 protein is CASSWGRQGGQPQHF. The DNA sequence follows: TGTGCCAGCAGCTGGGGCCGACAGGGCGGTCAGCCCCAGCATTTT.